This record covers a single T cell receptor (beta chain). This clone has more than one count but fewer than ten. There is no known antigen for this receptor. Base qualities were left out, and no much larger clone turns up one base away. Other nucleotide sequences from this sample produce the same CDR3. The record originates from a study of blood T cell repertoires in COVID-19 (dated by TCRdb to the early 2020s). In the study overall: Samples from collaborators originated in the United States, Italy and Spain and spanned both the acute and convalescent phases of COVID-19. The prospective study material was composed of cDNA or gDNA derived from T cells, B-cell-depleted T cells, or PBMCs. The sample metadata nearly always contained a de-identified subject ID, COVID-19 status, age in years and sex. The repertoires were made available in a free public database intended to serve as a resource for research on the immune response to SARS-CoV-2. Samples came from the ongoing ImmuneRACE study (first 160 participants) plus 1,254 subjects from 6 global collaborators. Deeply sampled blood TCRbeta repertoires from subjects exposed to, actively infected with, or recovered from COVID-19 were included in the dataset. Where available, HLA class I and class II types were obtained from metadata supplied by the sample provider rather than from assay-based typing. Paper-wide results and their limitations: The amount of clinical and demographic metadata varied by source and participant and was provided uncurated.

In Seattle, one collaborating source enrolled patients while the infection was active and tracked those patients longitudinally over the course of disease. Collaborating institutions collected whole blood in K2EDTA tubes following their own protocols. For TCRbeta analysis, collaborators shipped samples as frozen whole blood, isolated PBMCs, or DNA extracted from either of those sample types. TCRbeta CDR3 regions were amplified from genomic DNA using the immunoSEQ Assay, a bias-controlled multiplex PCR. Regarding the original processing steps: Within the assay, amplification of reference gene primers was used to estimate how many nucleated cells each sample contained. Sequence reads were collapsed and filtered to measure the absolute abundance of every unique TCRbeta CDR3 rearrangement. For each sample, productive Simpson clonality was calculated as the square root of Simpson's diversity index across productive rearrangements. Entries here come from immuneACCESS through TCRdb and include only in-frame sequences with V and J called. Some clones fail to appear in such tables; in the studies checked, an unresolved V gene covers under half of the shortfall, and the cause of the remainder is unknown. For V, J and clone size, that table is used; D and trimming come from the DNA. The sample has fewer than 200,000 clones on record, approximately 80% of them singletons. More than 6% of the sample is taken by the ten largest.

From V the trimming removes 0 bases and from J it removes 6 bases, while the gene matches leave 6 bases of the junction unaccounted for. From cysteine to phenylalanine, the CDR3 is 15 amino acids long. Just the 45-base CDR3 DNA is kept, in frame starting at base 1. The germline V gene sets CDR1 to SGHRS and CDR2 to YFSETQ. Sequences were obtained from peripheral blood. This sequence was found in a woman aged 40-49 years with COVID-19, enrolled during active disease. The chain employs TRBV5-1 and TRBJ2-3; a stretch of 8 junction bases matches TRBD2. The CDR3 protein is CASSLGLAGRDTQYF. The sequence in DNA is TGCGCCAGCAGCTTGGGTTTAGCGGGAAGGGATACGCAGTATTTT.